This TCR beta chain derives from a study of T cells after yellow fever vaccination. At the level of the study: SMART-Seq v4 Ultra Low Input served to prepare low-cell-number fractions. Study-wide results and limits: Repertoires obtained by FACS sorting could include abundant clonotypes that entered as contaminants from the bulk population.

This clonotype was counted between two and nine times. What it binds is unknown. Germline CDR1 LNHNV, CDR2 YYDKDF (reference sequence). J gave up 7 bases and V 1 base, and 12 bases lay outside the gene matches. CDR3 size: 18 residues. UMIs were added to TCR cDNA along with a universal primer site when it was made by 5'RACE template switching. TCRdb analysed the 5' RACE reads with MiXCR anew, one entry per CDR3 protein. The sample has about 320,000 distinct CDR3 sequences, about 10% seen once. The sequence was collected from a man aged 18 to 29 who received the YFV17D yellow fever vaccine. Here the sequenced sample was CD4+ T cells sorted from PBMCs, taken 45 days after the yellow fever booster vaccination. The chain links TRBV15 to TRBJ2-1, with 11 positions matching TRBD2. CDR3 nucleotide sequence: TGTGCCACCAGCAGAGCCCGACTAGCGGGACTGAACGGGAATGAGCAGTTCTTC. Translated: CATSRARLAGLNGNEQFF.